A single sample gave rise to the 19 T cell receptor beta chains below, sequenced in a study of shared clonotypes between healthy human individuals. Method: immunoSEQ multiplex PCR; TCRdb's copy keeps in-frame clones and lacks some. The top ten hold 8.5% to 12% of the sample, which has some 200,000 clones, about 68% seen once. Sequencing was carried out using memory CD4+ T cells sorted from blood. This sample's subset: CD45RA-negative fraction. The receptors were sampled from a man under 40 in good health.

The rearrangement uses TRBV18 and TRBJ2-3, with D perhaps TRBD1 (6 bases). Trimming took 1 base from V and 4 from J, leaving 6 bases between them. Germline lookup yields CDR1 KGHSH and CDR2 LQKENI. CDR3 size: 13 residues. CDR3 bases: TGTGCCAGCTCACCACGGACAGCAGATACGCAGTATTTT. It specifies CASSPRTADTQYF. The entire variable domain, with the rest obtained from reference TRBV18 and TRBJ2-3, is as follows: NAGVMQNPRHLVRRRGQEARLRCSPMKGHSHVYWYRQLPEEGLKFMVYLQKENIIDESGMPKERFSAEFPKEGPSILRIQQVVRGDSAAYFCASSPRTADTQYFGPGTRLTVL.

This chain connects TRBV27 to TRBJ2-5; 8 bases line up with TRBD1. J was trimmed by 2 bases and V by 5 bases; bases with no gene match: 7. Germline V gene sequence: CDR1 MNHEY, CDR2 SMNVEV (reference sequence). The CDR3 sequence is 15 residues long. The CDR3 nucleotides read TGTGCCAGCAGTCAGACCGGGACAGGACAAGAGACCCAGTACTTC. Residues: CASSQTGTGQETQYF.

V gene TRBV6-9 combines with J gene TRBJ2-1, with D perhaps assigned TRBD1 or TRBD2 (6 bases each). Between the trimmed V and J ends, which lost 5 bases and 4 bases, there was a span of 21 bases. Germline lookup yields CDR1 MNHGY and CDR2 SVAAGI. The CDR3 extends over 17 amino acids. As DNA, the CDR3 is TGTGCCAGCAGTAACCCAACAACAGGGAGGTCATACAATGAGCAGTTCTTC. Translated: CASSNPTTGRSYNEQFF.

The rearrangement uses TRBV5-1 and TRBJ2-1; the D gene is possibly TRBD2 (5 bases). V was trimmed by 1 base and J by 6 bases, leaving 8 bases between them. CDR1 SGHRS and CDR2 YFSETQ come from the germline V gene. The CDR3 loop spans 13 amino acids. The CDR3 DNA reads TGCGCCAGCAGCTTGACCGGGATCAATGAGCAGTTCTTC. Encoded protein: CASSLTGINEQFF.

This clone was counted between two and nine times. J is TRBJ2-5 and V is TRBV25-1; a possible D gene is TRBD2 (6 bases). Looked up from germline, CDR1 is MGHDK and CDR2 is SYGVNS. CDR3 length: 16 amino acids. With 2 bases removed from V and 1 base from J, the gap between germline ends came to 14 bases. As DNA, the CDR3 is TGTGCCAGCAGTGAACTGGGAGGAGCTACCCAAGAGACCCAGTACTTC. This encodes CASSELGGATQETQYF.

The V call is TRBV28, the J call TRBJ2-3; 10 bases line up with TRBD2. Germline V gene data show CDR1 as MDHEN and CDR2 as SYDVKM. The ends lost 7 bases at V and 1 base at J; junction bases unmatched: 5. The CDR3 is made up of 15 amino acids. The CDR3 loop is CASTSSGRGTDTQYF. For the CDR3, the DNA is TGTGCCAGCACCTCTAGCGGGAGAGGCACAGATACGCAGTATTTT.

For this clone: This specimen includes other DNA sequences encoding the same CDR3. The rearrangement links TRBV7-4 to TRBJ2-1; 14 bases fit TRBD2. Germline V CDR1 and CDR2: SGHVT, SQSDAQ. This CDR3 has 21 residues. Trimming took 2 bases from V and 0 from J; bases not matched to a gene: 12. The CDR3 sequence: CASSLRDSGLAGETSYNEQFF. CDR3 bases: TGTGCCAGCAGCTTAAGGGACTCGGGACTAGCGGGAGAAACCTCCTACAATGAGCAGTTCTTC.

This chain links TRBV11-3 with TRBJ2-2; D ambiguous. Germline V gives CDR1 SGHNT, CDR2 YENEEA. With 0 bases removed from V and 4 bases from J, the gap between germline ends came to 18 bases. CDR3 length: 18 residues. CDR3 in DNA: TGTGCCAGCAGCTTAGATATCGGGTTGGGGAATGGCACCGGGGAGCTGTTTTTT. It is translated as CASSLDIGLGNGTGELFF.

The sample holds one count of this clone. The gene calls are TRBV4-1 and TRBJ2-3; no reliable D call. The germline gives CDR1 MGHRA, CDR2 YSYEKL. The CDR3 has 14 amino acids. Trimming stripped 5 bases from V and 6 bases from J, with 15 bases between. The CDR3 sequence is CASSSRRHVDTQYF. In nucleotides, the CDR3 is TGCGCCAGCAGCTCGCGTCGTCATGTGGATACGCAGTATTTT.

J is TRBJ2-7 and V is TRBV28; D call uncertain. V dropped 5 bases and J dropped 3 bases, with 8 bases sitting between them. This CDR3 region has 12 residues. The germline CDR1 and CDR2 sequences are MDHEN and SYDVKM. As DNA, the CDR3 is TGTGCCAGCAGTCTCAAACGCTACGAGCAGTACTTC. Translated: CASSLKRYEQYF. Together with reference TRBV28 and TRBJ2-7, the CDR3 gives the full variable domain: DVKVTQSSRYLVKRTGEKVFLECVQDMDHENMFWYRQDPGLGLRLIYFSYDVKMKEKGDIPEGYSVSREKKERFSLILESASTNQTSMYLCASSLKRYEQYFGPGTRLTVT.

This clone was seen a handful of times. The V call is TRBV5-1, the J call TRBJ2-5; perhaps TRBD2 as D (6 bases). Germline V gene lookup returns CDR1 SGHRS and CDR2 YFSETQ. V lost 4 bases and J lost 1, with 11 bases in between. This CDR3 comprises 14 residues. The CDR3 reads CASSINSGQETQYF. As DNA, the CDR3 is TGCGCCAGCAGCATCAATAGCGGCCAAGAGACCCAGTACTTC.

The chain combines TRBV2 with TRBJ1-5; 10 positions agree with TRBD1. In germline, CDR1 is SNHLY, CDR2 FYNNEI. V shed 8 bases, J shed 2 bases, and the junction held 3 bases outside the gene matches. The CDR3 runs to 14 residues. In nucleotides, the CDR3 is TGTGCCAGCGCCGGGACAGGGGGCAATCAGCCCCAGCATTTT. Its translation is CASAGTGGNQPQHF.

Written as DNA, the CDR3 is TGTGCCAGCAGCTTAAGAGGGGGCCACTATGGCTACACCTTC. Its protein product is CASSLRGGHYGYTF. The gene calls are TRBV5-6 and TRBJ1-2, with 7 bases lining up with TRBD1. This CDR3 has 14 residues. The germline gives CDR1 SGHDT, CDR2 YYEEEE. V lost 2 bases and J lost 3; bases outside the gene matches: 4.

CDR3 sequence reads: CAISESGVAANVLTF. As DNA, the CDR3 is TGTGCCATCAGTGAGTCAGGGGTCGCGGCCAACGTCCTGACTTTC. This rearrangement joins TRBV10-3 to TRBJ2-6; a possible D gene is TRBD1 (5 bases). CDR3 length: 15 amino acids. Germline values: CDR1 ENHRY, CDR2 SYGVKD. Trimming took 0 bases from V and 6 from J, leaving 9 bases between them.

This clone was seen once. The rearrangement joins TRBV5-4 to TRBJ1-1, with 7 bases matching TRBD1. CDR1 is SGHNT and CDR2 is YYREEE in the germline V gene (reference sequence). The trim removed 2 bases at V and 5 bases at J, leaving 6 bases unmatched. The CDR3 is 14 amino acids. Here the CDR3 reads CASSFRTGITEAFF. The DNA for the CDR3 is TGTGCCAGCAGCTTTAGGACAGGTATTACTGAAGCTTTCTTT. The variable domain in full, with the rest retrieved from reference TRBV5-4 and TRBJ1-1, is ETGVTQSPTHLIKTRGQQVTLRCSSQSGHNTVSWYQQALGQGPQFIFQYYREEENGRGNFPPRFSGLQFPNYSSELNVNALELDDSALYLCASSFRTGITEAFFGQGTRLTVV.

This clone was detected only once. The chain employs TRBV5-1 and TRBJ1-4, with D uncertain. This CDR3 region has 14 residues. Germline-derived CDR1 and CDR2 are SGHRS and YFSETQ. V dropped 4 bases and J dropped 5 bases, with 12 bases sitting between them. CDR3 sequence (DNA): TGCGCCAGCAGCAAGACAACGAACAATGAAAAACTGTTTTTT. The encoded protein is CASSKTTNNEKLFF.

This rearrangement joins TRBV4-1 to TRBJ2-3; 7 bases agree with TRBD1. J was trimmed by 6 bases and V by 1 base; bases with no gene match: 4. Germline CDR1 reads MGHRA; CDR2 reads YSYEKL. This CDR3 contains 14 residues. CDR3 nucleotides: TGCGCCAGCAGCCAAGTCGTACAGGGGGATACGCAGTATTTT. Protein product: CASSQVVQGDTQYF.

The rearrangement joins TRBV7-2 to TRBJ2-7, with TRBD2 matching 11 bases. V was clipped by 4 bases and J by 5 bases; unmatched bases: 7. The CDR3 runs to 15 residues. The germline V gene has CDR1 SGHTA and CDR2 FQGNSA. The CDR3 spells CASSSDLAGGDEQYF. The CDR3 bases are TGTGCCAGCAGCTCCGACCTAGCGGGAGGCGACGAGCAGTACTTC.

The chain combines TRBV7-2 with TRBJ1-1, with D uncertain. Per germline, CDR1 SGHTA and CDR2 FQGNSA. Trimming removed 6 bases from V and 3 bases from J, with 17 bases in between. CDR3 length equals 15 residues. The CDR3 DNA follows: TGTGCCAGCAGAGCTCAGCGGGGTTCCGACACTGAAGCTTTCTTT. Translating gives CASRAQRGSDTEAFF.